Listed below are T cell receptor beta chains from one sample, sequenced in a study of cytomegalovirus exposure and HLA in healthy donors. Measured with immunoSEQ multiplex PCR; TCRdb has only the in-frame clones, and not every one. The sample has approximately 110,000 clones, 60% to 85% seen once. Sequencing used PBMCs. The receptors were sampled from a man in his forties or fifties in good health and CMV-seronegative. CDR3s include the opening cysteine and the closing phenylalanine or tryptophan. The D gene is left open where the match is weak. Clone size is stated in some rows and not others, as once, few, many or a class when expanded.

j_call d_call v_call clone_size cdr3_aa cdr3_nt
TRBJ1-1 TRBD1 TRBV5-1 . CASSLGGTGYFGEAFF TGCGCCAGCAGCTTGGGAGGGACAGGATACTTTGGAGAAGCTTTCTTT
TRBJ2-6 TRBD1 TRBV2 . CASLTGAGANVLTF TGTGCCAGCTTGACAGGGGCTGGGGCCAACGTCCTGACTTTC
TRBJ2-7 TRBD1 TRBV7-9 . CASSLAGGQGSYEQYF TGTGCCAGCAGCTTAGCCGGGGGACAGGGGTCTTACGAGCAGTACTTC
TRBJ1-2 . TRBV30 . CAWKNSGSVYGYTF TGTGCCTGGAAAAACAGCGGATCAGTCTATGGCTACACCTTC
TRBJ2-5 . TRBV11-2 . CASSLERVQETQYF TGTGCCAGCAGCTTGGAGCGCGTGCAAGAGACCCAGTACTTC
TRBJ1-4 TRBD1 TRBV2 . CASSTAGGPGELFF TGTGCCAGCAGCACGGCAGGGGGACCGGGGGAACTGTTTTTT
TRBJ2-7 TRBD2 TRBV4-1 once CASSQAGLAGGLYEQYF TGCGCCAGCAGCCAAGCTGGACTAGCGGGAGGACTTTACGAGCAGTACTTC
TRBJ2-2 TRBD1 TRBV5-1 . CASSPGTGNTGELFF TGCGCCAGCAGCCCAGGGACAGGGAACACCGGGGAGCTGTTTTTT
TRBJ1-5 . TRBV21-1 . CASSKGTGGNQPQHF TGTGCCAGCAGCAAAGGGACAGGGGGCAATCAGCCCCAGCATTTT
TRBJ2-5 . TRBV10-1 . CASSESKTGQETQYF TGCGCCAGCAGTGAGTCGAAAACGGGACAAGAGACCCAGTACTTC
TRBJ2-2 . TRBV7-6 few CASSLWIRGNTGELFF TGTGCCAGCAGCTTATGGATCAGGGGAAACACCGGGGAGCTGTTTTTT
TRBJ1-2 TRBD1 TRBV19 once CASSRDRGDYGYTF TGTGCCAGTAGTAGGGACAGGGGAGACTATGGCTACACCTTC
TRBJ1-1 . TRBV30 . CAWSVAGPTEAFF TGTGCCTGGAGTGTGGCAGGGCCCACTGAAGCTTTCTTT
TRBJ2-3 TRBD2 TRBV28 . CASTSGGASTDTQYF TGTGCCAGCACTAGCGGGGGGGCTAGCACAGATACGCAGTATTTT
TRBJ1-2 . TRBV28 . CASRVTGDYGYTF TGTGCCAGCAGAGTAACAGGAGACTATGGCTACACCTTC
TRBJ2-5 . TRBV5-1 . CASSINSGLETQYF TGCGCCAGCAGCATTAATTCAGGGTTAGAGACCCAGTACTTC
TRBJ1-6 . TRBV6-1 . CASSDIWSGFYNSPLHF TGTGCCAGCAGTGATATTTGGTCCGGTTTCTATAATTCACCCCTCCACTTT
TRBJ2-7 . TRBV6-1 . CASSVGTDSTYEQYF TGTGCCAGCAGTGTGGGGACTGACTCGACCTACGAGCAGTACTTC
TRBJ1-2 . TRBV29-1 . CSVEDPRAGYYGYTF TGCAGCGTTGAAGACCCCCGTGCGGGATACTATGGCTACACCTTC
TRBJ1-3 . TRBV4-1 . CASSLGWVDTIYF TGCGCCAGCAGTCTAGGATGGGTGGACACCATATATTTT
TRBJ1-3 TRBD1 TRBV5-1 few CASSLGGQVGNTIYF TGCGCCAGCAGCTTGGGAGGACAGGTGGGAAACACCATATATTTT
TRBJ2-5 TRBD2 TRBV5-1 . CASREGLAGAHYF TGCGCCAGCAGGGAGGGACTAGCGGGGGCCCACTACTTC
TRBJ2-3 TRBD2 TRBV14 many CASSQRGRQDTQYF TGTGCCAGCAGCCAACGCGGGAGGCAAGATACGCAGTATTTT
TRBJ2-7 TRBD1 TRBV11-3 . CASSQGDRHYEQYF TGTGCCAGCAGCCAAGGGGACAGACATTACGAGCAGTACTTC
TRBJ1-2 TRBD1 TRBV4-1 . CASSQGDREGGYTF TGCGCCAGCAGCCAAGGGGACAGAGAGGGCGGCTACACCTTC
TRBJ2-7 TRBD2 TRBV5-1 . CASSLEMASGTHYEQYF TGCGCCAGCAGCTTGGAAATGGCTAGCGGGACTCACTACGAGCAGTACTTC
TRBJ2-3 TRBD2 TRBV6-1 . CASSALAGALTDTQYF TGTGCCAGCAGTGCGCTAGCGGGGGCCCTCACAGATACGCAGTATTTT